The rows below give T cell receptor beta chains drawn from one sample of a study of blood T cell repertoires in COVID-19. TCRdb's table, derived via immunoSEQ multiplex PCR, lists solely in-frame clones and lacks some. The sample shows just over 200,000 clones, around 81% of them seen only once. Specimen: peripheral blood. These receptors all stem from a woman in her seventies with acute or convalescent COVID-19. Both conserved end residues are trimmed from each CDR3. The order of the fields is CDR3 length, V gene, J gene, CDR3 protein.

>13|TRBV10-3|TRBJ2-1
AISARVAGNNEQF
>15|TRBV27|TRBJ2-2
ASSLRDRAANTGELF
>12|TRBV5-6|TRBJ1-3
ASSLQGWGNTIY
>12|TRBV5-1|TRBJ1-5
ASSDTGGGQPQH
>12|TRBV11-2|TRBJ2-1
ASSLAQLSDEQF
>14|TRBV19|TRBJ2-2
ASSISQAFSTGELF
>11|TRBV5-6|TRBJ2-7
ASTLRGYYEQY
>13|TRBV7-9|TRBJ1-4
ASSFQQGGNEKLF
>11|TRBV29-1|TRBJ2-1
SVGRTGGNEQF
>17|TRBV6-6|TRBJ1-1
ASSLQGGPSFSMNTEAF
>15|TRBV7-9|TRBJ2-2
ASSKPRQGANTGELF
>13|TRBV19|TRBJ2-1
ASRISPADPNEQF
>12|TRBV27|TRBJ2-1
ASSLSLASPEQF
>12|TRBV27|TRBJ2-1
ASNGGSGAFEQF
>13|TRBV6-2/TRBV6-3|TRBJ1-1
ASSYGRGENTEAF
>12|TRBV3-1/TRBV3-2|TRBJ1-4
ASSPTWTAEKLF
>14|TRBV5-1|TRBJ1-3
ASSPTPRQGGNTIY
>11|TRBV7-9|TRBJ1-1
ASSSAGGTEAF
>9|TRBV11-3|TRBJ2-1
ASSSDNEQF
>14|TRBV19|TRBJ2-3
ASNNVGGLGADTQY
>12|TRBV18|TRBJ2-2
ASFHRTSPGELF
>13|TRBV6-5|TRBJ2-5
ASSLAGDWGETQY
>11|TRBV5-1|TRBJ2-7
ASSFSRPDEQY
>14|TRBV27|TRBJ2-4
ASSGREGGAKNIQY
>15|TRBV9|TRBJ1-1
ASSVALREGVNTEAF
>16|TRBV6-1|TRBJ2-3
ASSELPFDRGGTDTQY
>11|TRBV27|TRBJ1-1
ASSSAGNTEAF
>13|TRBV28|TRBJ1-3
ASSAYRGQGNTIY
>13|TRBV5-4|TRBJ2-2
ASSSGGLSTGELF
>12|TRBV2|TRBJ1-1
ASSEAGSNTEAF
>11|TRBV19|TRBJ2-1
ASSSGFYNEQF
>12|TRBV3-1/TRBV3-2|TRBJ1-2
ASSQGTGNYGYT
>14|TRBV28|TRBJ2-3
ASSTLLAGGGDTQY